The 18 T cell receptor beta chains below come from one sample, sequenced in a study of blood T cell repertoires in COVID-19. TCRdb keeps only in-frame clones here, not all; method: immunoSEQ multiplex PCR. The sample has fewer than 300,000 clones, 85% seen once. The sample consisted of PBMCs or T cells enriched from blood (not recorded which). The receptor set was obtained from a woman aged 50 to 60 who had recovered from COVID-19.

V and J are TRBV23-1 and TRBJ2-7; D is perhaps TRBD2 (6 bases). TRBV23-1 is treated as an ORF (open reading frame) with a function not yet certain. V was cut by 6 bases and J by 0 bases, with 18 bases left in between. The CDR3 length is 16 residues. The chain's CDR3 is CASRHQSRGSSYEQYF. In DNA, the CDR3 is TGCGCCAGCAGACACCAATCCCGGGGGAGCTCCTACGAGCAGTACTTC.

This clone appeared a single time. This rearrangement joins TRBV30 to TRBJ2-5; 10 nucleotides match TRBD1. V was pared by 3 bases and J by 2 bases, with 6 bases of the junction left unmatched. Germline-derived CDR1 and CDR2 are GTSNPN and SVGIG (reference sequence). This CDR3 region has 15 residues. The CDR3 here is CAWSPGTGEQETQYF. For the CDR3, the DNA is TGTGCCTGGAGCCCCGGGACAGGGGAACAAGAGACCCAGTACTTC.

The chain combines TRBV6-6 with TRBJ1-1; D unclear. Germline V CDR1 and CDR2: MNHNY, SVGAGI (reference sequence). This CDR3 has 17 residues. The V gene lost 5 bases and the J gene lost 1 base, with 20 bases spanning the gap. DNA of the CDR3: TGTGCCAGCAGTCCCTTTACCGGGAAATGGGGGAACACTGAAGCTTTCTTT. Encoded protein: CASSPFTGKWGNTEAFF.

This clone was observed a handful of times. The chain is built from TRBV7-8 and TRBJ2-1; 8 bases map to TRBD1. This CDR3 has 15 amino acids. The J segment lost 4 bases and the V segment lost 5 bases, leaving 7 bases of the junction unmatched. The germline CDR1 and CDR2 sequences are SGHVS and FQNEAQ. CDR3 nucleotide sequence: TGTGCCAGCAGCCGAGACAGGGGAGAGTACAATGAGCAGTTCTTC. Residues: CASSRDRGEYNEQFF.

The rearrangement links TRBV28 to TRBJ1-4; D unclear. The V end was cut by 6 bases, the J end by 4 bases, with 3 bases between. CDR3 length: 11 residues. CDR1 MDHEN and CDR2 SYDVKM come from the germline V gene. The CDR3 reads CASSYNEKLFF. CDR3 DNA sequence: TGTGCCAGCAGCTATAATGAAAAACTGTTTTTT.

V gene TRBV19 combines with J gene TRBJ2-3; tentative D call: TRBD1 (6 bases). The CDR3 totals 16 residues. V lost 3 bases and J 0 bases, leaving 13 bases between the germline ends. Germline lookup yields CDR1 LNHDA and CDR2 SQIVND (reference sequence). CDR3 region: CASSIRKQGSTDTQYF. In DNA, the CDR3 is TGTGCCAGTAGTATTCGAAAACAGGGAAGCACAGATACGCAGTATTTT.

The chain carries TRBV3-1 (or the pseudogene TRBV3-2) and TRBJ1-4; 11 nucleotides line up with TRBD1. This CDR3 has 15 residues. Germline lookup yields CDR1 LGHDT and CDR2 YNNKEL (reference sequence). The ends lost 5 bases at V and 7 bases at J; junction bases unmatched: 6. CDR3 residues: CASSGDRGRSEKLFF. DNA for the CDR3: TGTGCCAGCAGCGGGGACAGGGGGAGAAGTGAAAAACTGTTTTTT.

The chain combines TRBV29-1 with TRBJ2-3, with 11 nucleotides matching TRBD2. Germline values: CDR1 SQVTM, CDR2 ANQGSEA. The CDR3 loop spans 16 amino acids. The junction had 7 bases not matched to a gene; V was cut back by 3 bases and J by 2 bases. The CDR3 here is CSVDSGRGGATDTQYF. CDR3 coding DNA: TGCAGCGTTGATAGCGGGAGGGGAGGGGCCACAGATACGCAGTATTTT.

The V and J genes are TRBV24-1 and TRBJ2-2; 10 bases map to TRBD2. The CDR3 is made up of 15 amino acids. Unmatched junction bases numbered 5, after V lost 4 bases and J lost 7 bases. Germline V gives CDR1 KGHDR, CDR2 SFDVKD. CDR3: CATSDKREGLGELFF. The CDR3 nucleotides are TGTGCCACCAGTGACAAGCGGGAGGGCCTCGGGGAGCTGTTTTTT.

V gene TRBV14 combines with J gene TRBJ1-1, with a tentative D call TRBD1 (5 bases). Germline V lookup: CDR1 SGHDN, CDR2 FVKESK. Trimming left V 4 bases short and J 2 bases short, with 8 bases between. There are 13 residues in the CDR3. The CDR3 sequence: CASSLTANTEAFF. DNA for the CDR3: TGTGCCAGCAGCCTGACAGCAAACACTGAAGCTTTCTTT.

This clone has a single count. The CDR3 loop reads CASSNRTDIDNSPLHF. CDR3 sequence (DNA): TGTGCCAGCAGCAATCGGACAGACATAGATAATTCACCCCTCCACTTT. The chain has TRBV21-1 and TRBJ1-6; the table names TRBD1, a call not compared with the DNA. TRBV21-1 is reported as a pseudogene. The CDR3 covers 16 residues.

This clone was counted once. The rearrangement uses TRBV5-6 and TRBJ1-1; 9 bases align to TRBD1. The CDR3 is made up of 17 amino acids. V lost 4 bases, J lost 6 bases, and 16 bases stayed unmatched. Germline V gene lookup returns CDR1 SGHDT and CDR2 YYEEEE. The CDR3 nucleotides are TGTGCCAGCAGCCCCGGATGGGGGGACAGGGTGGGGGCTGAAGCTTTCTTT. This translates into CASSPGWGDRVGAEAFF.

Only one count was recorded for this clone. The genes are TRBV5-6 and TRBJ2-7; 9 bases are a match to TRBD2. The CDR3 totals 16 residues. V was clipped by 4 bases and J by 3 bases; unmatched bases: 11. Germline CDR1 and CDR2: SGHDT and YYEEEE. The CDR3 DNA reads TGTGCCAGCAGCGCCTGGGGAGCGGGAGGCCTCTACGAGCAGTACTTC. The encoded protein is CASSAWGAGGLYEQYF.

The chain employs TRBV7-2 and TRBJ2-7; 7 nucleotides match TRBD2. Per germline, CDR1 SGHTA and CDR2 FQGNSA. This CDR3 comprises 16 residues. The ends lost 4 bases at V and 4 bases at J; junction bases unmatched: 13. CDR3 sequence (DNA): TGTGCCAGCAGCTCTTTCCCGGTGTGGGACTATTACGAGCAGTACTTC. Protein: CASSSFPVWDYYEQYF.

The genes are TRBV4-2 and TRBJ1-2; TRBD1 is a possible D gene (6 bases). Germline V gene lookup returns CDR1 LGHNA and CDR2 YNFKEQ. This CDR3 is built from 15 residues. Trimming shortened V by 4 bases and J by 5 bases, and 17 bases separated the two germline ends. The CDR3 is CASSPRLWTEYGYTF. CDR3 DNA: TGTGCCAGCAGCCCTCGTCTCTGGACAGAATATGGCTACACCTTC.

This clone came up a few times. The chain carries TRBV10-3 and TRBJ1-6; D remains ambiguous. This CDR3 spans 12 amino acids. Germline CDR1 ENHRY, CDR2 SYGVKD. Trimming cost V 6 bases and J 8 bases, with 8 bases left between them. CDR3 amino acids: CAIRPRDSPLHF. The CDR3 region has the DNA TGTGCCATCAGGCCTAGAGATTCACCCCTCCACTTT.

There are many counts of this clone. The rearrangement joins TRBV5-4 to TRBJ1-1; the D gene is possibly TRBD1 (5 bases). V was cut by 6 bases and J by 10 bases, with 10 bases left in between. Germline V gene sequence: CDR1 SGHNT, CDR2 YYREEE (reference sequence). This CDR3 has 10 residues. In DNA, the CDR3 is TGTGCCAGCACCCGACAGATAGCTTTCTTT. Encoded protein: CASTRQIAFF.

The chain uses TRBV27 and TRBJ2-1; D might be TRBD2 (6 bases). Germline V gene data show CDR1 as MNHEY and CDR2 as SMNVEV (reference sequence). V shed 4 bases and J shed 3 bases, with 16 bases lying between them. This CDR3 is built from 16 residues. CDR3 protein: CASSSNSGKSYNEQFF. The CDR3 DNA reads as TGTGCCAGCAGTTCAAATAGCGGAAAGAGCTACAATGAGCAGTTCTTC.